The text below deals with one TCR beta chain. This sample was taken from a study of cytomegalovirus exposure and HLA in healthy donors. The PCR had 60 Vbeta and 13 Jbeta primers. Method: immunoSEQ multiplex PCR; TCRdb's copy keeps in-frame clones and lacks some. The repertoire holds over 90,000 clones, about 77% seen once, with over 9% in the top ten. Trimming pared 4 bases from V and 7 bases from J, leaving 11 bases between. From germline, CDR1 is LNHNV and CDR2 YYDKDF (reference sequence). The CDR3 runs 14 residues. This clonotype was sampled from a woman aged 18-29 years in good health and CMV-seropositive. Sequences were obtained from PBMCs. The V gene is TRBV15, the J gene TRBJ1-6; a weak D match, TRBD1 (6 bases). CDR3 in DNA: TGTGCCACCAGCATGGGAGGGGGGAATTCACCCCTCCACTTT. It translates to CATSMGGGNSPLHF. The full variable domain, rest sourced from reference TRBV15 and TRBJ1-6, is DAMVIQNPRYQVTQFGKPVTLSCSQTLNHNVMYWYQQKSSQAPKLLFHYYDKDFNNEADTPDNFQSRRPNTSFCFLDIRSPGLGDTAMYLCATSMGGGNSPLHFGNGTRLTVT.